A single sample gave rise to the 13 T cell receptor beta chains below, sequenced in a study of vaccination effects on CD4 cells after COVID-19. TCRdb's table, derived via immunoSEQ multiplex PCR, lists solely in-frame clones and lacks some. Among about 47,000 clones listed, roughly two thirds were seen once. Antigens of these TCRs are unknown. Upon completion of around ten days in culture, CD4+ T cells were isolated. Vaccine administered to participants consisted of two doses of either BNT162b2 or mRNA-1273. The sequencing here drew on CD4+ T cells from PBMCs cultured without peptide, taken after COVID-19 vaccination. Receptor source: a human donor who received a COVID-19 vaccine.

The CDR3 DNA is TGCGCCAGCAGTGAGTCGCCAGCGGGAACCTCACAAGAGACCCAGTACTTC. It encodes CASSESPAGTSQETQYF. The V gene is TRBV10-1, the J gene TRBJ2-5; 7 bases are a match to TRBD2. Germline lookup yields CDR1 WNHNN and CDR2 SYGVQD (reference sequence). CDR3 length equals 17 residues. V gave up 0 bases and J gave up 2 bases; unmatched junction bases: 9.

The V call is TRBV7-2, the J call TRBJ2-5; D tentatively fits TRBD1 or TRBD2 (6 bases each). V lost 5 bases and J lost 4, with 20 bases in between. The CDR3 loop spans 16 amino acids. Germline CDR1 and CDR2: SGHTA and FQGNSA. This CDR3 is CASSGGGTVRRETQYF. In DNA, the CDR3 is TGTGCCAGCAGCGGAGGGGGAACTGTGCGAAGAGAGACCCAGTACTTC.

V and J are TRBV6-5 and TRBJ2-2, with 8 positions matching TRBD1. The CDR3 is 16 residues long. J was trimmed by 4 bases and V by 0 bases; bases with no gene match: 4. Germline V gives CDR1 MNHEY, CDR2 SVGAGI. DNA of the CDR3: TGTGCCAGCAGTTACTCGTCACAGGGGGGCACCGGGGAGCTGTTTTTT. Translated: CASSYSSQGGTGELFF.

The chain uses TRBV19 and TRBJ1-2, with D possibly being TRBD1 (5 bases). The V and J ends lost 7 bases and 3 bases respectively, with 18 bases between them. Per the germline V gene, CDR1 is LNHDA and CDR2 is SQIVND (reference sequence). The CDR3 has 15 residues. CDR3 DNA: TGTGCCAGTACCATCCCCGCCGGGGGTGACTATGGCTACACCTTC. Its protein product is CASTIPAGGDYGYTF.

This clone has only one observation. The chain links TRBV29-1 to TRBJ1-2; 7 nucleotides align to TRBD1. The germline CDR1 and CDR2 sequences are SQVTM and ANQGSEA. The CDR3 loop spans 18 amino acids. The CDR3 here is CRKEGVGSPCRGYFGYTF. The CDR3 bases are TGCAGGAAAGAAGGCGTTGGGTCTCCGTGCAGGGGGTATTTTGGCTACACCTTC. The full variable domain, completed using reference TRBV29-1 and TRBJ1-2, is SAVISQKPSRDICQRGTSLTIQCQVDSQVTMMFWYRQQPGQSLTLIATANQGSEATYESGFVIDKFPISRPNLTFSTLTVSNMSPEDSSIYLCRKEGVGSPCRGYFGYTFGSGTRLTVV.

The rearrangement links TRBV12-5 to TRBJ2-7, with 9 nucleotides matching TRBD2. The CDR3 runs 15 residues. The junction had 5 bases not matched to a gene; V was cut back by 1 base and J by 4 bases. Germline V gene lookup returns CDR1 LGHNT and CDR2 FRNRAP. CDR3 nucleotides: TGTGCTAGTGGTTTGGGTCTTAGCGGGAGTTACGAGCAGTACTTC. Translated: CASGLGLSGSYEQYF.

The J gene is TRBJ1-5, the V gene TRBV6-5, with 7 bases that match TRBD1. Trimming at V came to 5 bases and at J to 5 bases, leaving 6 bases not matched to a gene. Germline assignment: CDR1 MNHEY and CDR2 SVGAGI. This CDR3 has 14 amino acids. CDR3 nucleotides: TGTGCCAGCAGTAACCGGGACAGTTATCAGCCCCAGCATTTT. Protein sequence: CASSNRDSYQPQHF.

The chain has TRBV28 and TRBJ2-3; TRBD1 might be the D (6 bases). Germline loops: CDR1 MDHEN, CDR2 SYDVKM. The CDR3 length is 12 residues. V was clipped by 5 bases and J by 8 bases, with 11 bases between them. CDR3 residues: CASSPGRGTQYF. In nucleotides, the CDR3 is TGTGCCAGCAGTCCCGGCAGGGGTACGCAGTATTTT. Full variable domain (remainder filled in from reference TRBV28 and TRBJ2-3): DVKVTQSSRYLVKRTGEKVFLECVQDMDHENMFWYRQDPGLGLRLIYFSYDVKMKEKGDIPEGYSVSREKKERFSLILESASTNQTSMYLCASSPGRGTQYFGPGTRLTVL.

The CDR3: CASSLAYRVGAAGTEAFF. The CDR3 DNA sequence: TGTGCCAGCAGCTTAGCCTACAGGGTTGGAGCAGCAGGCACTGAAGCTTTCTTT. This rearrangement joins TRBV7-6 to TRBJ1-1; perhaps TRBD1 as D (6 bases). CDR1 is SGHVS, CDR2 FNYEAQ, per germline. This CDR3 comprises 18 residues. With 0 bases removed from V and 4 bases from J, the gap between germline ends came to 21 bases.

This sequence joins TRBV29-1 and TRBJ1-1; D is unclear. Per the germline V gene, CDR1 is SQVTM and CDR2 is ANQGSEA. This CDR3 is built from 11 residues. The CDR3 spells CRVLVNTEAFF. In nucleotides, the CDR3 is TGCAGGGTCCTGGTGAACACTGAAGCTTTCTTT.

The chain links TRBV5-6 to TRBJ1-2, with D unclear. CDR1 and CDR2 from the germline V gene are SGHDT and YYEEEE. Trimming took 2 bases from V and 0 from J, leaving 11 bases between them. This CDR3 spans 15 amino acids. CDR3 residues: CASSFLAAPNYGYTF. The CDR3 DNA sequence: TGTGCCAGCAGCTTCCTCGCAGCCCCTAACTATGGCTACACCTTC.

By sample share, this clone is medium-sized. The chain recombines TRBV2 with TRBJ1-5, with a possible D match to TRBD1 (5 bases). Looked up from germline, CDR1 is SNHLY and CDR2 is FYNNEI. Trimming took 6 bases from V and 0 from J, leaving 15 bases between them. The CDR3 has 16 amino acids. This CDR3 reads CASRGDSGDSNQPQHF. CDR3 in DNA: TGTGCCAGCAGGGGTGACAGCGGGGATAGCAATCAGCCCCAGCATTTT.

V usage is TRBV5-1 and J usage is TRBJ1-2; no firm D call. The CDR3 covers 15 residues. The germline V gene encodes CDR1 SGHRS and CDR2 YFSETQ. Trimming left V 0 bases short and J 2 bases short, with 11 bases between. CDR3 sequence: CASSLGHQVNYGYTF. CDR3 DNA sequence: TGCGCCAGCAGCTTGGGCCACCAGGTGAACTATGGCTACACCTTC.